This T cell receptor (beta chain) was sequenced during a study of radiotherapy plus CTLA-4 blockade in lung cancer. Focal radiation with ipilimumab CTLA-4 blockade was given to patients with chemo-refractory metastatic non-small-cell lung cancer. The V end lost 5 bases, the J end lost 0 bases, and 8 bases lay between the germline ends. Germline CDR1 SQVTM, CDR2 ANQGSEA. This CDR3 contains 14 residues. TCRdb's table, derived via immunoSEQ multiplex PCR, lists solely in-frame clones and lacks some. Of roughly 93,000 clones in the sample, 80% to 85% were seen once. This sequence was found in a human donor with non-small cell lung cancer who had a partial response to radiotherapy plus ipilimumab. The V gene is TRBV29-1, the J gene TRBJ2-6; D is unresolved. Sequencing was performed on peripheral blood, taken from a patient treated with radiotherapy plus ipilimumab. The CDR3 reads CSVLPSSGANVLTF. CDR3 DNA: TGCAGCGTTCTACCGAGCTCTGGGGCCAACGTCCTGACTTTC.